The present T cell receptor (beta chain) was sequenced within a study of blood T cell repertoires in COVID-19. Study details: From T cells, B-cell-depleted T cells, or PBMCs came the material, which was cDNA or gDNA.

Study processing details: Amplification of reference gene primers was used by the study to estimate nucleated cell counts. TCRdb's copy holds only in-frame clones and misses some; the assay was immunoSEQ multiplex PCR. That table gives V, J and clone size, and the DNA gave D and trimming. Among 200,000 or so clones, 80% to 85% were seen once, and the ten largest hold approximately 7.9%. The CDR3 length is 13 residues. Germline V CDR1 and CDR2: LGHNA, YNFKEQ. V lost 2 bases and J lost 11, with 15 bases in between. The specimen was PBMCs or T cells enriched from blood (not recorded which). The sequence was obtained from a middle-aged man who had recovered from COVID-19. J is TRBJ1-1 and V is TRBV4-2; no reliable D call. CDR3 DNA sequence: TGTGCCAGCAGCCAACAATTACAGTCGAGCGCTTTCTTT. This encodes CASSQQLQSSAFF.